These 24 T cell receptor beta chains were all obtained from the same sample, sequenced in a study of beta chain features in type 1 diabetes. Study findings and constraints: There was a moderate but significant shortening of TCRB CDR3s in all four CD4+ subsets of Type 1 diabetes patients.

Expressed TCRB transcripts were sequenced because the isolated RNA had all been reverse transcribed beforehand. The data were produced by immunoSEQ multiplex PCR, yet TCRdb's version contains in-frame clones alone and is incomplete. The table records approximately 170,000 clones, about 8% of them present only once. Their cognate antigens are unknown. Source material: central memory CD4+ T cells from blood. The receptors here all came from a middle-aged woman with type 1 diabetes.

This clone has just a few counts. The chain couples TRBV7-6 to TRBJ2-5; no reliable D call. V dropped 1 base and J dropped 1 base, with 7 bases sitting between them. Germline V gene sequence: CDR1 SGHVS, CDR2 FNYEAQ. This CDR3 region has 14 residues. The CDR3 nucleotides are TGTGCCAGCAGCTTAGTGAGCCTCCAAGAGACCCAGTACTTC. It yields the protein CASSLVSLQETQYF.

There are many counts of this clone. The J gene is TRBJ2-7, the V gene TRBV5-4; TRBD2 might be the D (6 bases). The germline V and J ends were trimmed by 4 bases and 0 bases, with 17 bases remaining between them. CDR1 SGHNT and CDR2 YYREEE come from the germline V gene (reference sequence). The CDR3 covers 16 residues. In nucleotides, the CDR3 is TGTGCCAGCAGCCACGGGAGCCAGAGGAGCTCCTACGAGCAGTACTTC. Its protein is CASSHGSQRSSYEQYF.

The rearrangement uses TRBV7-3 and TRBJ1-2; 9 bases map to TRBD1. Trimming removed 5 bases from V and 2 bases from J; junction bases left unmatched: 6. Germline CDR1 is SGHTA and CDR2 is FQGTGA. The CDR3 contains 15 residues. The CDR3 sequence is CASSLTGQGNYGYTF. CDR3 bases: TGTGCCAGCAGCCTTACGGGACAGGGAAACTATGGCTACACCTTC.

This clone was observed at least ten times. The chain is built from TRBV5-6 and TRBJ1-1; a possible D gene is TRBD1 (5 bases). The ends were cut back, 4 bases at V and 0 bases at J, with 16 bases in the middle. The germline V gene encodes CDR1 SGHDT and CDR2 YYEEEE. The CDR3 loop spans 16 amino acids. The CDR3: CASSPRDSSMNTEAFF. The CDR3 nucleotides are TGTGCCAGCAGCCCCCGGGACTCCTCGATGAACACTGAAGCTTTCTTT.

There are a few counts of this clone. V usage is TRBV14 and J usage is TRBJ1-1; D call uncertain. The CDR3 contains 13 residues. CDR1 is SGHDN, CDR2 FVKESK, per germline. Trimming removed 6 bases at V and 6 bases at J, with 14 bases between. The CDR3 DNA reads TGTGCCAGCAGACGTCATATCGGAGCTGAAGCTTTCTTT. This translates into CASRRHIGAEAFF. Variable domain in full (rest from reference TRBV14 and TRBJ1-1): EAGVTQFPSHSVIEKGQTVTLRCDPISGHDNLYWYRRVMGKEIKFLLHFVKESKQDESGMPNNRFLAERTGGTYSTLKVQPAELEDSGVYFCASRRHIGAEAFFGQGTRLTVV.

This clone was counted only a few times. This sequence joins TRBV7-9 and TRBJ2-6, with 7 nucleotides matching TRBD1. This CDR3 is 16 amino acids long. Trimming took 10 bases from V and 0 from J; bases not matched to a gene: 9. Germline-derived CDR1 and CDR2 are SEHNR and FQNEAQ (reference sequence). For the CDR3, the DNA is TGTGCCAACTCGACAGGGCCTCACTCTGGGGCCAACGTCCTGACTTTC. Translating gives CANSTGPHSGANVLTF.

This clone was found a few times. The V and J genes are TRBV7-2 and TRBJ2-4; D possibly corresponds to TRBD1 (6 bases). Per the germline V gene, CDR1 is SGHTA and CDR2 is FQGNSA. V lost 4 bases and J lost 0, with 16 bases in between. The CDR3 is 17 amino acids. The CDR3 DNA sequence: TGTGCCAGCAGCTCCCTAGGGGGAAACGTAGCCAAAAACATTCAGTACTTC. It yields the protein CASSSLGGNVAKNIQYF.

This clone was seen a few times. The chain joins TRBV5-1 to TRBJ1-5; D is uncertain. Germline CDR1 is SGHRS and CDR2 is YFSETQ. The CDR3 runs to 15 residues. V lost 0 bases and J lost 5, with 12 bases in between. The CDR3 sequence: CASSLGIHGDQPQHF. CDR3 DNA: TGCGCCAGCAGCTTGGGGATTCACGGGGATCAGCCCCAGCATTTT.

This clone occurred a few times. The chain carries TRBV29-1 and TRBJ2-1; the match to TRBD2 covers 10 bases. The germline gives CDR1 SQVTM, CDR2 ANQGSEA. This CDR3 is 16 amino acids long. V shed 5 bases, J shed 4 bases, and the junction held 11 bases outside the gene matches. The CDR3 DNA sequence: TGCAGCGTTAGGAGGGAAGCGGGGGGGATTTACAATGAGCAGTTCTTC. As protein: CSVRREAGGIYNEQFF.

A few counts support this clone. This chain uses TRBV18 with TRBJ2-2; 8 nucleotides align to TRBD1. V lost 3 bases and J lost 3; bases outside the gene matches: 3. Looked up from germline, CDR1 is KGHSH and CDR2 is LQKENI. The CDR3 is made up of 15 amino acids. CDR3 sequence (DNA): TGTGCCAGCTCACCGACAGGGGAGGACACCGGGGAGCTGTTTTTT. Its protein is CASSPTGEDTGELFF.

This clone was counted a few times. V usage is TRBV6-4 and J usage is TRBJ2-7, with D possibly being TRBD1 (5 bases). Germline lookup yields CDR1 MRHNA and CDR2 SNTAGT. This CDR3 has 16 residues. The V and J ends lost 0 bases and 2 bases respectively, with 14 bases between them. The chain's CDR3 is CASSDSTVRQTYEQYF. The CDR3 DNA sequence: TGTGCCAGCAGTGACTCAACGGTACGACAGACCTACGAGCAGTACTTC.

The V call is TRBV9, the J call TRBJ2-7; tentatively, D is TRBD2 (6 bases). Trimming pared 7 bases from V and 9 bases from J, leaving 29 bases between. CDR3 length equals 16 residues. Looked up from germline, CDR1 is SGDLS and CDR2 is YYNGEE. For the CDR3, the DNA is TGTGCCAGCCTGAATGATTACGGGACTTACCCCTCGGGGCAGTACTTC. Its protein product is CASLNDYGTYPSGQYF.

The table lists this clone with a few counts. The rearrangement links TRBV7-9 to TRBJ2-3, with 7 bases that match TRBD2. The V segment lost 2 bases and the J segment 4 bases; nucleotides outside the gene matches: 6. The length of the CDR3 is 15 residues. CDR1 is SEHNR and CDR2 is FQNEAQ in the germline V gene (reference sequence). In DNA form, the CDR3 reads TGTGCCAGCAGCTTAAACGCGGGAGACGCAGATACGCAGTATTTT. Protein sequence: CASSLNAGDADTQYF.

V gene TRBV6-6 combines with J gene TRBJ2-1, with 7 bases that match TRBD2. The V gene end was trimmed by 10 bases and the J gene end by 12 bases; junction bases not matched to a gene: 9. CDR3 length: 11 amino acids. Germline V gene lookup returns CDR1 MNHNY and CDR2 SVGAGI (reference sequence). This chain's CDR3 is CATTGGQGQFF. The DNA of the CDR3 is TGTGCCACCACGGGAGGCCAGGGGCAGTTCTTC.

The sample holds a few counts of this clone. V is TRBV18 and J is TRBJ2-1, with D tentatively TRBD1 (6 bases). The ends were cut back, 2 bases at V and 9 bases at J, with 11 bases in the middle. Germline V gene sequence: CDR1 KGHSH, CDR2 LQKENI. This CDR3 has 13 residues. CDR3 in DNA: TGTGCCAGCTCACCAACAGGGAGTAGTGAGCAGTTCTTC. It encodes CASSPTGSSEQFF.

This clone appeared a few times. The J gene is TRBJ2-3, the V gene TRBV15; maybe TRBD2 (5 bases). CDR3 length: 13 amino acids. Trimming shortened V by 5 bases and J by 8 bases, and 14 bases separated the two germline ends. The germline CDR1 and CDR2 sequences are LNHNV and YYDKDF (reference sequence). CDR3 amino acids: CATSQRDIGTQYF. DNA of the CDR3: TGTGCCACCAGCCAGAGGGATATCGGTACGCAGTATTTT. The whole variable domain, filled in from reference TRBV15 and TRBJ2-3, reads DAMVIQNPRYQVTQFGKPVTLSCSQTLNHNVMYWYQQKSSQAPKLLFHYYDKDFNNEADTPDNFQSRRPNTSFCFLDIRSPGLGDTAMYLCATSQRDIGTQYFGPGTRLTVL.

This chain connects TRBV9 to TRBJ2-3; 10 nucleotides match TRBD2. The CDR3 loop spans 16 amino acids. Unmatched junction bases numbered 4, after V lost 1 base and J lost 2 bases. Germline V lookup: CDR1 SGDLS, CDR2 YYNGEE. The CDR3 DNA follows: TGTGCCAGCAGCGTAACTGGGACTAGCGCCACAGATACGCAGTATTTT. This encodes CASSVTGTSATDTQYF.

This clone has only a few counts. The chain employs TRBV7-9 and TRBJ1-2; weak D call: TRBD1 (5 bases). Germline V lookup: CDR1 SEHNR, CDR2 FQNEAQ (reference sequence). This CDR3 region has 15 residues. Trimming stripped 5 bases from V and 2 bases from J, with 15 bases between. CDR3 in DNA: TGTGCCAGCAGCCGGGCGGGGGGTCCGAACTATGGCTACACCTTC. This codes for CASSRAGGPNYGYTF.

The chain employs TRBV28 and TRBJ1-2; TRBD1 might be the D (6 bases). The germline V and J ends were trimmed by 3 bases and 2 bases, with 10 bases remaining between them. Per germline, CDR1 MDHEN and CDR2 SYDVKM. The CDR3 totals 14 residues. CDR3 protein: CASSLGGPNYGYTF. The CDR3, as DNA: TGTGCCAGCAGTTTGGGGGGGCCGAACTATGGCTACACCTTC.

Concerning this clone: The junction shows a germline mismatch at one end, possibly a read error. The V and J genes are TRBV7-3 and TRBJ2-5; D may be TRBD2 (5 bases). CDR1 and CDR2 from the germline V gene are SGHTA and FQGTGA. The CDR3 sequence is 14 residues long. The CDR3 DNA sequence: TGTGCCAGCAGCCCCCGCGCGGGTCAAGGGACCCAGTACTTC. It translates to CASSPRAGQGTQYF.

At least ten counts were recorded for this clone. The J gene is TRBJ1-4, the V gene TRBV7-9; D gene unclear. Germline values: CDR1 SEHNR, CDR2 FQNEAQ (reference sequence). The CDR3 is made up of 14 amino acids. Trimming took 5 bases from V and 4 from J, leaving 11 bases between them. DNA of the CDR3: TGTGCCAGCAGCCGGGAGTGGGGTAATGAAAAACTGTTTTTT. Its protein product is CASSREWGNEKLFF.

This clone has only a few counts. The chain carries TRBV6-6 and TRBJ1-1, with D possibly TRBD1 on 5 matching bases. V dropped 5 bases and J dropped 2 bases, with 9 bases sitting between them. This CDR3 is 13 amino acids long. Looked up from germline, CDR1 is MNHNY and CDR2 is SVGAGI (reference sequence). CDR3 DNA sequence: TGTGCCAGCAGTACGGACACCAACACTGAAGCTTTCTTT. Residues: CASSTDTNTEAFF.

J is TRBJ1-2 and V is TRBV5-1; D is ambiguous. The CDR3 extends over 14 amino acids. Trimming removed 0 bases from V and 4 bases from J, with 10 bases in between. The germline CDR1 and CDR2 sequences are SGHRS and YFSETQ. The CDR3 reads CASSLGERGYGYTF. The CDR3 bases are TGCGCCAGCAGCTTGGGTGAGCGCGGCTATGGCTACACCTTC.

This clone was seen once. The V call is TRBV15, the J call TRBJ2-7; 8 bases match TRBD1. Germline lookup yields CDR1 LNHNV and CDR2 YYDKDF (reference sequence). V shed 0 bases and J 5 bases; nucleotides not matched to a gene: 9. CDR3 length: 16 amino acids. DNA for the CDR3: TGTGCCACCAGCAGAGATCTAGGACAGGGTATCGACGAGCAGTACTTC. Amino acid sequence: CATSRDLGQGIDEQYF.